These 2 T cell receptor beta chains were all obtained from the same sample, sequenced in a study of control samples from healthy donors and cancer patients. Libraries were prepared by immunoSEQ multiplex PCR; TCRdb keeps only in-frame clonotypes and omits some of them. Altogether about 130,000 clones are present, about 92% being singletons, with the ten largest covering 1.7%. The specimen sequenced was PBMCs. The receptor set was obtained from a man aged 45-65 years with head and neck cancer.

The chain employs TRBV6-5 and TRBJ2-3; perhaps TRBD1 as D (5 bases). V dropped 7 bases and J dropped 2 bases, with 13 bases sitting between them. Germline CDR1 is MNHEY and CDR2 is SVGAGI. There are 14 residues in the CDR3. This CDR3 is CASTERGTTDTQYF. DNA for the CDR3: TGTGCCAGCACCGAAAGGGGTACCACAGATACGCAGTATTTT.

A note on this clone: Relative to the germline gene, one junction end is altered; a read error may explain this. The chain carries TRBV7-2 and TRBJ2-1; 8 bases are shared with TRBD1. Germline CDR1 and CDR2: SGHTA and FQGNSA. The CDR3 spans 16 residues. The CDR3 region is CASSPQGALPYTEQFF. The CDR3 DNA follows: TGTGCCAGCAGCCCCCAGGGGGCTCTTCCCTACACTGAGCAGTTCTTC. The variable domain in full, completed from reference TRBV7-2 and TRBJ2-1, reads GAGVSQSPSNKVTEKGKDVELRCDPISGHTALYWYRQSLGQGLEFLIYFQGNSAPDKSGLPSDRFSAERTGGSVSTLTIQRTQQEDSAVYLCASSPQGALPYTEQFFGPGTRLTVL.